This T cell receptor beta chain derives from a study of T cell repertoires in cytomegalovirus infection. The overall study: The public TCR beta signatures pointed to both CMV infection and matching HLA type. Overall study findings and caveats: The cumulative frequency of public TCR beta families distinguished individuals who carried CMV together with the relevant HLA.

Using its own MiXCR run on the reads, TCRdb lists one record per CDR3 protein. The sample yields some 450,000 distinct CDR3 sequences, approximately 33% seen once. Trimming removed 0 bases at V and 5 bases at J, with 8 bases between. Germline V gene sequence: CDR1 DFQATT, CDR2 SNEGSKA (reference sequence). This CDR3 contains 12 residues. Comment on this clonotype: Its target is unknown.

The chain carries TRBV20-1 and TRBJ2-7; D gene unclear. Sample: PBMCs. The receptor was derived from a human donor in good health (CMV status not recorded). Some clones in this sample may be carry-over from other donors' samples. CDR3 in amino acids: CSARDLYHEQYF. In nucleotides, the CDR3 is TGCAGTGCTAGAGATCTCTACCACGAGCAGTACTTC.